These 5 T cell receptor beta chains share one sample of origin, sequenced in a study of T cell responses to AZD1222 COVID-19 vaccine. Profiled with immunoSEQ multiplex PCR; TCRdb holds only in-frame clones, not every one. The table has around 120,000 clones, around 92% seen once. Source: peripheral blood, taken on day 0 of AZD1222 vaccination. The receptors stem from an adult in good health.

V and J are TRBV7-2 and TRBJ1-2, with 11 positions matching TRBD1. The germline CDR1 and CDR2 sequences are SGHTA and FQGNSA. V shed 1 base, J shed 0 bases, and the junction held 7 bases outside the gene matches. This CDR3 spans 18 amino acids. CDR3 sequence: CASSLGVGQGASNYGYTF. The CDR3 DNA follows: TGTGCCAGCAGCTTAGGGGTTGGACAGGGGGCCTCTAACTATGGCTACACCTTC.

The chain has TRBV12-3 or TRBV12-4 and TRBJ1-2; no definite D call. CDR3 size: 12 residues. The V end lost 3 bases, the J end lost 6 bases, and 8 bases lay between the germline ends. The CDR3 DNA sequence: TGTGCCAGCAGTTTTCTGGGCAATGGCTACACCTTC. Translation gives CASSFLGNGYTF.

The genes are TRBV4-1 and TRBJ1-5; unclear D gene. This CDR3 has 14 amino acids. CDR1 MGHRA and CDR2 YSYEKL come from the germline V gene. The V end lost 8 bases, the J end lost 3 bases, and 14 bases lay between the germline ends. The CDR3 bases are TGCGCCAGCGCCCCGGCTGGATCCAATCAGCCCCAGCATTTT. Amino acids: CASAPAGSNQPQHF.

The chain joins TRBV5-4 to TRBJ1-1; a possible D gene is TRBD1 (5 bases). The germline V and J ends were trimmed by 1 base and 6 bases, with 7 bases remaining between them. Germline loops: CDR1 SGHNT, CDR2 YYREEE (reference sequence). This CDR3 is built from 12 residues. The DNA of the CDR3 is TGTGCCAGCAGCTTGCAGGGAGCTGAAGCTTTCTTT. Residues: CASSLQGAEAFF. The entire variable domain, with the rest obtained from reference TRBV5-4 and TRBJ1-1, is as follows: ETGVTQSPTHLIKTRGQQVTLRCSSQSGHNTVSWYQQALGQGPQFIFQYYREEENGRGNFPPRFSGLQFPNYSSELNVNALELDDSALYLCASSLQGAEAFFGQGTRLTVV.

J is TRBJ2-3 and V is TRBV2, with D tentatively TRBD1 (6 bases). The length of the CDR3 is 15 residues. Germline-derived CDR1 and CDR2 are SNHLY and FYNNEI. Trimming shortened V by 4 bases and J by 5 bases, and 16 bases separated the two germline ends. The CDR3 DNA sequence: TGTGCCAGCAGTGTGGGGGACACAACACGAGATACGCAGTATTTT. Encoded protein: CASSVGDTTRDTQYF.